A selection of T cell receptor beta chains follows, all from one sample in a study of blood T cell repertoires in COVID-19. Assay: immunoSEQ multiplex PCR; the TCRdb copy retains only in-frame clones and omits some. Of around 220,000 clones listed, roughly 82% are singletons. Sequenced: peripheral blood. The source is a woman older than 75 with active or convalescent COVID-19. The CDR3 runs from the conserved cysteine through the conserved F or W.

V gene: TRBV28
J gene: TRBJ1-5
CDR3 protein: CASSSDSRNQPQHF

V gene: TRBV3-1/TRBV3-2
J gene: TRBJ2-7
CDR3 protein: CASSQREGGHEQYF

V gene: TRBV10-3
J gene: TRBJ1-4
CDR3 protein: CAISESGGTGEWSEKLFF

V gene: TRBV3-1/TRBV3-2
J gene: TRBJ2-5
CDR3 protein: CASSQAATGVETQYF

V gene: TRBV25-1
J gene: TRBJ1-4
CDR3 protein: CASSDTGVITNEKLFF

V gene: TRBV2
J gene: TRBJ2-1
CDR3 protein: CASSGKWRLAGDGGEQFF

V gene: TRBV28
J gene: TRBJ2-4
CDR3 protein: CASSLLAGDIQYF

V gene: TRBV5-1
J gene: TRBJ1-1
CDR3 protein: CASSLVAGSHTEAFF

V gene: TRBV5-1
J gene: TRBJ2-2
CDR3 protein: CASSLAGTNTGELFF

V gene: TRBV10-1
J gene: TRBJ2-2
CDR3 protein: CASSESIRVGSESGELFF

V gene: TRBV5-4
J gene: TRBJ1-2
CDR3 protein: CASSPAGQGGYGYTF

V gene: TRBV28
J gene: TRBJ2-3
CDR3 protein: CASSIPTGEGTQYF

V gene: TRBV24-1
J gene: TRBJ2-1
CDR3 protein: CATSDPGDSGRIDEQFF

V gene: TRBV3-1/TRBV3-2
J gene: TRBJ1-1
CDR3 protein: CASSPWDRNTEAFF

V gene: TRBV7-9
J gene: TRBJ2-7
CDR3 protein: CASSVRQGAAEQYF

V gene: TRBV27
J gene: TRBJ1-2
CDR3 protein: CASSLRQAGGYTF

V gene: TRBV2
J gene: TRBJ1-2
CDR3 protein: CASRGTVYGYTF

V gene: TRBV27
J gene: TRBJ2-7
CDR3 protein: CASSLSSGGFSSPYEQYF

V gene: TRBV24-1
J gene: TRBJ2-1
CDR3 protein: CATSPQQGSATHEQFF

V gene: TRBV2
J gene: TRBJ1-3
CDR3 protein: CATTGQGGNTIYF

V gene: TRBV7-2
J gene: TRBJ1-2
CDR3 protein: CASSLGPGQNYGYTF

V gene: TRBV19
J gene: TRBJ2-1
CDR3 protein: CASSTSGNEQFF

V gene: TRBV24-1
J gene: TRBJ2-7
CDR3 protein: CATSDSTSGIYEQYF

V gene: TRBV5-1
J gene: TRBJ2-1
CDR3 protein: CASLTSGGRSMYYNEQFF

V gene: TRBV2
J gene: TRBJ2-3
CDR3 protein: CASSEGLLSGDTQYF